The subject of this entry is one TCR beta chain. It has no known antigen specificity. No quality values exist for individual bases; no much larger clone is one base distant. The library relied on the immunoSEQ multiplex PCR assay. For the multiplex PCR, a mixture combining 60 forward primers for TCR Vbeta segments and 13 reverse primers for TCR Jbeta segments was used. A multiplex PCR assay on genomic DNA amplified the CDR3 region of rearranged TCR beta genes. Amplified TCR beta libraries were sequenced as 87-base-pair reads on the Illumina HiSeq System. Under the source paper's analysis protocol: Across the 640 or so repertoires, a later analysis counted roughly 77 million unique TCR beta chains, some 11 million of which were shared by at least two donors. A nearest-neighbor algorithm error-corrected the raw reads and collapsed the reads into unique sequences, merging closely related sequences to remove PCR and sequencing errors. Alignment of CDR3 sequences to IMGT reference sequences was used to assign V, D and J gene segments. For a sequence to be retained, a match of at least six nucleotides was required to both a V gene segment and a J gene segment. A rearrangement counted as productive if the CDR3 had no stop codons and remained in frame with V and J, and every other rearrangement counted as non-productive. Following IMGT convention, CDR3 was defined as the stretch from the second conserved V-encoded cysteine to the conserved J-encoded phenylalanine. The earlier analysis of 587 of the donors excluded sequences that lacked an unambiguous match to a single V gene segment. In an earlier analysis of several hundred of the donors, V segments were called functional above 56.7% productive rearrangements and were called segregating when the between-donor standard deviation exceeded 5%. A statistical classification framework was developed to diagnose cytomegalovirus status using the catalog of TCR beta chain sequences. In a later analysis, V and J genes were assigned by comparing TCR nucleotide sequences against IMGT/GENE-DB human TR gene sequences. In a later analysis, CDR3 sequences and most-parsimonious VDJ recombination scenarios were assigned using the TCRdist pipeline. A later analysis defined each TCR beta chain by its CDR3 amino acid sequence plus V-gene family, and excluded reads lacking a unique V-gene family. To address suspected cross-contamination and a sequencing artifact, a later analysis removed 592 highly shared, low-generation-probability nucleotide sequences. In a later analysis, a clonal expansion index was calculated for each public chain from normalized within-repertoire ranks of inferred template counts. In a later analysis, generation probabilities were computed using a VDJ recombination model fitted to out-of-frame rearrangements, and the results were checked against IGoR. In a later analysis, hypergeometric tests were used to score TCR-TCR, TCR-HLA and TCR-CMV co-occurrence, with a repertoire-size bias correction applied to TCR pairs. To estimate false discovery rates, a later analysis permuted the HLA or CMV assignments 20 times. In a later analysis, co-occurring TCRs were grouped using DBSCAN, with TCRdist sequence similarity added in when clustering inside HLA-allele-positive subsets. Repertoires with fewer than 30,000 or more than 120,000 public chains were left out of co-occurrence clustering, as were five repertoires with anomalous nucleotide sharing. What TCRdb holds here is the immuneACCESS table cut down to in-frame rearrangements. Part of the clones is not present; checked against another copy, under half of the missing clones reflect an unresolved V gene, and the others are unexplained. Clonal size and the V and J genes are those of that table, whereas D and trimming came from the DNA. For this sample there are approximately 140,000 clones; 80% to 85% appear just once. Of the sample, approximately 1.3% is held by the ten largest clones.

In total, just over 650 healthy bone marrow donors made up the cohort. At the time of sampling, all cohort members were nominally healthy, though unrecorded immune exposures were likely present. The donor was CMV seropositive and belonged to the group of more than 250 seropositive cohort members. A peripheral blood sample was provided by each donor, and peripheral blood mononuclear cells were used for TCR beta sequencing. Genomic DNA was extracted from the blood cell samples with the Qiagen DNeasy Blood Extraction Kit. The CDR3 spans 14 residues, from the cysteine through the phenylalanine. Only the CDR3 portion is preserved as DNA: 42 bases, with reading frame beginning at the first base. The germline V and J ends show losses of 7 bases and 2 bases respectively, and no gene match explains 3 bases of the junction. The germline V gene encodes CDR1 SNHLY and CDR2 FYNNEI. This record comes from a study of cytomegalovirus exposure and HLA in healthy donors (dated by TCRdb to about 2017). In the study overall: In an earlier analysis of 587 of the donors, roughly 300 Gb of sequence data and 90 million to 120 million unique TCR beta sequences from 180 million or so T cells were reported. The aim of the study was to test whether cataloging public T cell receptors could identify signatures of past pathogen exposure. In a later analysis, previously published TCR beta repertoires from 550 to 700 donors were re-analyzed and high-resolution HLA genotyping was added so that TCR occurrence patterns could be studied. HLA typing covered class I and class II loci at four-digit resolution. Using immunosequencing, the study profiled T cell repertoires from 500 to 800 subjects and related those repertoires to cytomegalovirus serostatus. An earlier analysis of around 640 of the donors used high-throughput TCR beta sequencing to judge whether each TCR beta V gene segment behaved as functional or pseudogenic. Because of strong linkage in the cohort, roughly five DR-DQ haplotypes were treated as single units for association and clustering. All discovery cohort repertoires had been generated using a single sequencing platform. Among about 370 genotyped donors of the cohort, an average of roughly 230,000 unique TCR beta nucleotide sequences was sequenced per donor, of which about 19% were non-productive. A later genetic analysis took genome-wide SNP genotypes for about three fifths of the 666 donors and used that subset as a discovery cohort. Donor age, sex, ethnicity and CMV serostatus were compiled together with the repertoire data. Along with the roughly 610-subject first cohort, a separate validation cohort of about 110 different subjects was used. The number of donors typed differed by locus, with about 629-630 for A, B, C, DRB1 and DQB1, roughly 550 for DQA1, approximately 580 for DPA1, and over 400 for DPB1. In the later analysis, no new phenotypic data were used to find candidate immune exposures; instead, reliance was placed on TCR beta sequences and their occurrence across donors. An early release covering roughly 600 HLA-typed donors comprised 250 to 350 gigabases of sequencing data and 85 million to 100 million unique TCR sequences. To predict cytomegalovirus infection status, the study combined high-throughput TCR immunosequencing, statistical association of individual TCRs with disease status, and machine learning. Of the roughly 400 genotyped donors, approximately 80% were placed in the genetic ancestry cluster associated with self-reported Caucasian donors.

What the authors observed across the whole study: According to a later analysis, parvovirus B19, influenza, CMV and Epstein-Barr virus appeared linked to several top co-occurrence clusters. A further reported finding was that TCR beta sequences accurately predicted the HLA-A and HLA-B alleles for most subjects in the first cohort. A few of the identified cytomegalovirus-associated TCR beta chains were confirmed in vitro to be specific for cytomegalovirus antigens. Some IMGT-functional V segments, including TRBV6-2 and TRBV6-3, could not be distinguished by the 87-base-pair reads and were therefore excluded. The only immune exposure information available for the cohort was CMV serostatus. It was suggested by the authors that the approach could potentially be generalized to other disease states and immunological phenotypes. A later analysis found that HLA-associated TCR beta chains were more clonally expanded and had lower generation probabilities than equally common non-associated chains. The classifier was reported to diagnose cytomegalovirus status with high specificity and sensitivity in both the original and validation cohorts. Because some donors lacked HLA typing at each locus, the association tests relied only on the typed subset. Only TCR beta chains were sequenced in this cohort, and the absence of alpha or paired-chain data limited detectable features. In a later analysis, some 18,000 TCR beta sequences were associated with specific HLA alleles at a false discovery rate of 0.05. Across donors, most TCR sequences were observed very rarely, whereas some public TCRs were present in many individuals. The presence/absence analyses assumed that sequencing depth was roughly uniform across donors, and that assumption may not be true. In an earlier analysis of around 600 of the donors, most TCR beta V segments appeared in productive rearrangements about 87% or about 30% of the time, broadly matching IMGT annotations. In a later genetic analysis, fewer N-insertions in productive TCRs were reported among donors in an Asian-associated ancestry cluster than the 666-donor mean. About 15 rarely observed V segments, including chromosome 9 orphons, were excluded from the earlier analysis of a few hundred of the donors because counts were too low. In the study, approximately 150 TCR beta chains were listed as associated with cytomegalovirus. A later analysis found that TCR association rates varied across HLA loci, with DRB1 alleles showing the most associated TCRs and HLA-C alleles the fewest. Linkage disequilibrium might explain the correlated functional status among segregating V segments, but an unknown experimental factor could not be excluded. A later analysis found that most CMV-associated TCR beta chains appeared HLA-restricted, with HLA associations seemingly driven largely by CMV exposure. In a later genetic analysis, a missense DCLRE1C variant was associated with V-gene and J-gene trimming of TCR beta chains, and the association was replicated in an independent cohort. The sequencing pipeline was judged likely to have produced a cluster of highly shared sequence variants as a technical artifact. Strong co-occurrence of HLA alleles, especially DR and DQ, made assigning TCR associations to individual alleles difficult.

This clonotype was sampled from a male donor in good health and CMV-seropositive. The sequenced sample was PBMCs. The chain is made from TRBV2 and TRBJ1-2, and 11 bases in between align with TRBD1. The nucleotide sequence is TGTGCCAGCAACCGGGACAGGGGGAACTATGGCTACACCTTC. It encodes CASNRDRGNYGYTF.